The 15 T cell receptor beta chains below come from one sample, sequenced in a study of cytomegalovirus exposure and HLA in healthy donors. PCR primers comprised 60 Vbeta and 13 Jbeta primers. Profiled with immunoSEQ multiplex PCR; TCRdb holds only in-frame clones, not every one. The data contain about 210,000 clones, 60% to 80% of them singletons. The sequencing input was PBMCs. The receptors derive from a male donor in good health and CMV-seronegative.

The chain recombines TRBV6-6 with TRBJ1-2; 8 positions match TRBD1. J was trimmed by 4 bases and V by 6 bases; bases with no gene match: 7. The V gene's germline CDR1 is MNHNY and CDR2 SVGAGI (reference sequence). CDR3 length: 14 amino acids. CDR3 DNA sequence: TGTGCCAGCAGGGAATCCGACAGGGGCTATGGCTACACCTTC. As protein: CASRESDRGYGYTF.

The V and J genes are TRBV6-4 and TRBJ2-1, with a tentative D call TRBD1 (6 bases). V lost 6 bases to trimming and J lost 1 base, with 19 bases between them. Germline assignment: CDR1 MRHNA and CDR2 SNTAGT. The CDR3 has 17 residues. The CDR3 protein is CASSSTGQFDSYNEQFF. In nucleotides, the CDR3 is TGTGCCAGCAGCAGCACCGGACAGTTTGATTCCTACAATGAGCAGTTCTTC.

The sample holds a few counts of this clone. The chain employs TRBV5-6 and TRBJ1-4; D gene uncertain. This CDR3 has 16 residues. V lost 4 bases, J lost 0 bases, and 13 bases lay in between. Germline values: CDR1 SGHDT, CDR2 YYEEEE. Here the CDR3 reads CASSPWRDATNEKLFF. DNA for the CDR3: TGTGCCAGCAGCCCCTGGCGGGATGCAACTAATGAAAAACTGTTTTTT.

Concerning this clone: At the DNA level, this CDR3 is encoded by other sequences in the same sample as well. The chain has TRBV18 and TRBJ2-3; 13 nucleotides match TRBD2. V was pared by 5 bases and J by 7 bases, with 9 bases of the junction left unmatched. CDR1 and CDR2 (germline): KGHSH, LQKENI. CDR3 length: 16 amino acids. CDR3 sequence reads: CASSTELAGGLNTQYF. Written as DNA, the CDR3 is TGTGCCAGCTCAACAGAACTAGCGGGGGGGTTAAATACGCAGTATTTT. Full variable domain (outside the CDR3, taken from reference TRBV18 and TRBJ2-3): NAGVMQNPRHLVRRRGQEARLRCSPMKGHSHVYWYRQLPEEGLKFMVYLQKENIIDESGMPKERFSAEFPKEGPSILRIQQVVRGDSAAYFCASSTELAGGLNTQYFGPGTRLTVL.

The V call is TRBV19, the J call TRBJ2-7, with TRBD1 matching over 8 bases. Germline V lookup: CDR1 LNHDA, CDR2 SQIVND (reference sequence). Trimming at V came to 11 bases and at J to 2 bases, leaving 8 bases not matched to a gene. The CDR3 is 13 residues long. The CDR3 sequence: CAAGPGGPYEQYF. The CDR3 nucleotides are TGTGCCGCTGGGCCAGGGGGCCCCTACGAGCAGTACTTC.

Written as DNA, the CDR3 is TGTGCCAGCAGTGAGAATCAGGGCGGTGGCTACACCTTC. The encoded protein is CASSENQGGGYTF. This chain links TRBV2 with TRBJ1-2; perhaps TRBD1 as D (5 bases). This CDR3 has 13 amino acids. CDR1 SNHLY and CDR2 FYNNEI come from the germline V gene. V was clipped by 3 bases and J by 7 bases, with 12 bases between them.

Comments on this clone: At one of its ends the junction is not consistent with the germline gene, which may arise from a read error. The CDR3 region is CASSLAEGGEQYF. The CDR3 nucleotides are TGTGCTAGCAGCTTAGCGGAGGGAGGCGAGCAGTACTTC. The chain combines TRBV7-7 with TRBJ2-7, with a tentative D call TRBD2 (6 bases). CDR3 length: 13 amino acids. Per germline, CDR1 SSHAT and CDR2 FNYEAQ (reference sequence).

The chain combines TRBV5-1 with TRBJ1-1, with a tentative D call TRBD1 (5 bases). The germline V and J ends were trimmed by 3 bases and 4 bases, with 13 bases remaining between them. Looked up from germline, CDR1 is SGHRS and CDR2 is YFSETQ. The CDR3 extends over 14 amino acids. CDR3 nucleotide sequence: TGCGCCAGCAGCTGGAGCCAGGGTCCCACTGAAGCTTTCTTT. This translates into CASSWSQGPTEAFF.

This chain uses TRBV6-6 with TRBJ2-7; 9 bases are shared with TRBD1. Germline V gene data show CDR1 as MNHNY and CDR2 as SVGAGI (reference sequence). Trimming took 0 bases from V and 0 from J; bases not matched to a gene: 3. CDR3 size: 16 residues. Here the CDR3 reads CASSYSSGQGSYEQYF. In nucleotides, the CDR3 is TGTGCCAGCAGTTACTCGTCGGGACAGGGCTCCTACGAGCAGTACTTC.

The chain uses TRBV18 and TRBJ1-5, with no clear D. Per the germline V gene, CDR1 is KGHSH and CDR2 is LQKENI. The CDR3 consists of 13 residues. Trimming left V 3 bases short and J 9 bases short, with 12 bases between. The CDR3 DNA reads as TGTGCCAGCTCACCTGCCTACGGAGGGCCCCAGCATTTT. Amino acid sequence: CASSPAYGGPQHF. Full variable domain (missing parts from reference TRBV18 and TRBJ1-5): NAGVMQNPRHLVRRRGQEARLRCSPMKGHSHVYWYRQLPEEGLKFMVYLQKENIIDESGMPKERFSAEFPKEGPSILRIQQVVRGDSAAYFCASSPAYGGPQHFGDGTRLSIL.

There are a few counts of this clone. This chain uses TRBV19 with TRBJ1-1; unclear D gene. Trimming took off 7 bases at V and 7 bases at J, with 10 bases between the two ends. Germline CDR1 and CDR2: LNHDA and SQIVND (reference sequence). The CDR3 runs 11 residues. The CDR3 DNA reads as TGTGCCAGTACGGTCCGCCGTGAAGCTTTCTTT. Translation gives CASTVRREAFF.

The rearrangement uses TRBV11-3 and TRBJ2-1, with 10 bases fitting TRBD2. Germline values: CDR1 SGHNT, CDR2 YENEEA. V shed 5 bases and J 4 bases; nucleotides not matched to a gene: 8. This CDR3 is built from 16 residues. This CDR3 is CASSPTGTSAYNEQFF. The CDR3 coding sequence is TGTGCCAGCAGCCCCACCGGGACTAGCGCATACAATGAGCAGTTCTTC.

The chain has TRBV5-1 and TRBJ2-7; D gene unclear. Trimming took 0 bases from V and 2 from J, leaving 15 bases between them. CDR1 and CDR2 (germline): SGHRS, YFSETQ. The CDR3 extends over 16 amino acids. CDR3 protein: CASSLASGPLTYEQYF. CDR3 sequence (DNA): TGCGCCAGCAGCTTGGCCTCTGGGCCCCTTACCTACGAGCAGTACTTC.

The chain couples TRBV4-2 to TRBJ2-3, with a weak D call TRBD1 (7 bases). CDR1 is LGHNA, CDR2 YNFKEQ, per germline. V dropped 0 bases and J dropped 3 bases, with 16 bases sitting between them. The CDR3 covers 17 residues. CDR3 sequence: CASSQEEGAIGTDTQYF. The DNA for the CDR3 is TGTGCCAGCAGCCAAGAGGAGGGGGCGATTGGTACAGATACGCAGTATTTT.

This clone showed up just once. V usage is TRBV6-5 and J usage is TRBJ1-1; 7 nucleotides match TRBD1. Germline lookup yields CDR1 MNHEY and CDR2 SVGAGI. This CDR3 contains 13 residues. V lost 6 bases, J lost 2 bases, and 3 bases stayed unmatched. This chain's CDR3 is CASRTGFNTEAFF. CDR3 nucleotide sequence: TGTGCCAGCAGGACAGGGTTTAACACTGAAGCTTTCTTT.